This T cell receptor beta chain appears in the sequencing data of a study of cytomegalovirus exposure and HLA in healthy donors. About the research overall: Out of 398 genotyped donors, approximately 84% belonged to the Caucasian-associated ancestry cluster. Study-wide results and caveats: Within a later analysis, the majority of CMV-associated TCR beta chains appeared HLA-restricted.

CDR3 length: 12 amino acids. Germline V gene sequence: CDR1 GTSNPN, CDR2 SVGIG (reference sequence). V gave up 3 bases and J gave up 12 bases, with 15 bases separating them. In the PCR, 60 Vbeta and 13 Jbeta primers were used. Libraries were prepared by immunoSEQ multiplex PCR; TCRdb keeps only in-frame clonotypes and omits some of them. The data show tens of thousands of clones, 65% to 90% seen once. On this clone itself: The antigen remains unidentified.

Specimen: PBMCs. The source of this sequence is a man aged 65 to 79 in good health and CMV-seropositive. The chain combines TRBV30 with TRBJ2-1; weak D call: TRBD1 (5 bases). The CDR3 reads CAWRQGATRQFF. The CDR3 DNA is TGTGCCTGGAGGCAAGGGGCGACTCGGCAGTTCTTC.